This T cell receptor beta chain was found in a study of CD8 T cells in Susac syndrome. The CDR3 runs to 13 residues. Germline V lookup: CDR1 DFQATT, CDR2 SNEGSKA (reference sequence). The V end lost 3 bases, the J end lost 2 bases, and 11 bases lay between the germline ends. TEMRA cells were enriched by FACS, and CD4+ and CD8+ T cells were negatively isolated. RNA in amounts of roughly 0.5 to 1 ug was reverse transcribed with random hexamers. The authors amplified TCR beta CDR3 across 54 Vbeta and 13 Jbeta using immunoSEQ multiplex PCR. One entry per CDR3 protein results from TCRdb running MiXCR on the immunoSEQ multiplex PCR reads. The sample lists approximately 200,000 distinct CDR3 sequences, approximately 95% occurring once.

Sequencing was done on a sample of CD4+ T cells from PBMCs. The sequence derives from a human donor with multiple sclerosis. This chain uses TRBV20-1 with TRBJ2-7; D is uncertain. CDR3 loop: CSASKTPAYEQYF. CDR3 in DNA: TGCAGTGCTAGTAAAACGCCAGCCTACGAGCAGTACTTC.